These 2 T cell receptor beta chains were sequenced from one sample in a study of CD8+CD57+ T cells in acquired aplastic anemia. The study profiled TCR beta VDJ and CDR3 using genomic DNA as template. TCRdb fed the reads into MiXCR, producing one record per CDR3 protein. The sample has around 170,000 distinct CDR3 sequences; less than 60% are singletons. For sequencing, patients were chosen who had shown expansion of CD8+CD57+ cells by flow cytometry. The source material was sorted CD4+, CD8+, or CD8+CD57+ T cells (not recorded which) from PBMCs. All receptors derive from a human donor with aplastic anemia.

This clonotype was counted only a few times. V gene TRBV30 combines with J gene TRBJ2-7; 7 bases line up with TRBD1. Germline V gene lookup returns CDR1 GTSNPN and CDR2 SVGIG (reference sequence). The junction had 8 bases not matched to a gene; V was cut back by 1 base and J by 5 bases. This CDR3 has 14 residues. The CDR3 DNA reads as TGTGCCTGGAGTGCCGGGACAGTGATGGACGAGCAGTACTTC. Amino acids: CAWSAGTVMDEQYF.

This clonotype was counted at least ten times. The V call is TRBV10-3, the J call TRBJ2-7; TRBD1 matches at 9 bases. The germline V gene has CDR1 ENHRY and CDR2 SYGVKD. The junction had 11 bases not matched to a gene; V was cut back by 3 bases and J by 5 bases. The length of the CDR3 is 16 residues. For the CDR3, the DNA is TGTGCCATCAGTGATAGGGACAGGGAAGGCATCGACGAGCAGTACTTC. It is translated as CAISDRDREGIDEQYF.